This TCR beta chain was recorded in a study of lymphopenia after photon versus proton radiotherapy. General study findings and limits: Under photons, naive T cells and diversity fell while effector/memory populations rose. Post-nadir diversity loss with photons came from oligoclonal expansion, particularly CD8+ Temra cells.

This table comes from immunoSEQ multiplex PCR, and its TCRdb copy is limited to in-frame clones, with some not included. The sample includes 37,000 or so clones, around 85% of them seen just once. A few counts support this clone. What it recognizes is unknown. Sequences were derived from peripheral blood, sampled from a patient treated with photon-based radiotherapy. This clonotype was sampled from a man between 50 and 59 years old with gastric cancer.

The CDR3 spells CASSLGGQPQHF. The CDR3 bases are TGTGCCAGCAGTTTAGGGGGTCAGCCCCAGCATTTT. The J gene is TRBJ1-5, the V gene TRBV28, with D possibly matching TRBD1 (5 bases). V was cut by 2 bases and J by 6 bases, with 5 bases left in between. The germline gives CDR1 MDHEN, CDR2 SYDVKM. This CDR3 contains 12 residues.